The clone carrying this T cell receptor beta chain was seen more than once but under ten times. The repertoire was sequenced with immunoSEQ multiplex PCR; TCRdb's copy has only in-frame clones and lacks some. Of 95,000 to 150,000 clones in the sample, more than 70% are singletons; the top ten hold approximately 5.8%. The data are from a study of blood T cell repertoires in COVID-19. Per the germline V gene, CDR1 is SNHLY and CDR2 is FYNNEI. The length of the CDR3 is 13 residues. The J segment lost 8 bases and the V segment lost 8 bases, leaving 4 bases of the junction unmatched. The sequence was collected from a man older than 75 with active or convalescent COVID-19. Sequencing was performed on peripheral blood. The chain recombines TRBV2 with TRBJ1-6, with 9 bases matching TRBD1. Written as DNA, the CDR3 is TGTGCCAGCCGGGACAGGGAATATTCACCCCTCCACTTT. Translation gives CASRDREYSPLHF. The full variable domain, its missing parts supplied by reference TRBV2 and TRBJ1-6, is EPEVTQTPSHQVTQMGQEVILRCVPISNHLYFYWYRQILGQKVEFLVSFYNNEISEKSEIFDDQFSVERPDGSNFTLKIRSTKLEDSAMYFCASRDREYSPLHFGNGTRLTVT.